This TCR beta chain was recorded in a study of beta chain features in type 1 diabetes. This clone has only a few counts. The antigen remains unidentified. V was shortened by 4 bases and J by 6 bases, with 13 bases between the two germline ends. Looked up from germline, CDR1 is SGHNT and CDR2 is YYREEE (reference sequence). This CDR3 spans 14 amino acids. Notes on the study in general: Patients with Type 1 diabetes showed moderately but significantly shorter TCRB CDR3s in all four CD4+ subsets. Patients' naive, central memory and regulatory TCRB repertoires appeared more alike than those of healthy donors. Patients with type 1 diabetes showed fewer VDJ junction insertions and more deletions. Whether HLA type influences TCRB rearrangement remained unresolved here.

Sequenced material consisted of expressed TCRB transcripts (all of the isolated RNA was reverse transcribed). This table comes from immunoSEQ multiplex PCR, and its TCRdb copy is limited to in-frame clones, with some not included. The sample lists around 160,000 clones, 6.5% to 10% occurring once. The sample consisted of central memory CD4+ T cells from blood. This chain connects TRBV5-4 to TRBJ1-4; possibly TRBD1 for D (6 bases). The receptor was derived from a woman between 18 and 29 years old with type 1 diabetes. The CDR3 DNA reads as TGTGCCAGCAGCAACAGGGAGTTGGATGAAAAACTGTTTTTT. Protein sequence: CASSNRELDEKLFF.